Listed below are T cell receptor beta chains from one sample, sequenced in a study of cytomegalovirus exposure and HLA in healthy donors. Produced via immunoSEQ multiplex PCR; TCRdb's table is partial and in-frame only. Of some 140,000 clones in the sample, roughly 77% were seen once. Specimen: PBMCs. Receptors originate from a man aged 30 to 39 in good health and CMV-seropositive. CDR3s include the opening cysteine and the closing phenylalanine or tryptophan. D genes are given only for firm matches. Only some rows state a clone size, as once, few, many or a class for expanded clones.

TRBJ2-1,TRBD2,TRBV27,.,TGTGCCGGCAGTTTTATTGGCGCTAGCGGGGATGAGCAGTTCTTC,CAGSFIGASGDEQFF
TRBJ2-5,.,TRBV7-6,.,TGTGCCAGCAGCTTAGGTAGTTACCAAGAGACCCAGTACTTC,CASSLGSYQETQYF
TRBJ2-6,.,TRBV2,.,TGTGCCAGCAGTCAAGACATCTCTGGGGCCAACGTCCTGACTTTC,CASSQDISGANVLTF
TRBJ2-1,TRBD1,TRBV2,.,TGTGCCGGAAAGGACAGGGTAGGAGACAATGAGCAGTTCTTC,CAGKDRVGDNEQFF
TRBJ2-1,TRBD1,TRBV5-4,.,TGTGCCAGCAGCTCCTGGACAGGCGGCTACAATGAGCAGTTCTTC,CASSSWTGGYNEQFF
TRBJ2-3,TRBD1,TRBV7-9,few,TGTGCCAGCAGCTTAGGCCAGGGGGCAGATACGCAGTATTTT,CASSLGQGADTQYF
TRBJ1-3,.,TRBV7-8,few,TGTGCCAGCAGCTTAGACAGGTCCTCTGGAAACACCATATATTTT,CASSLDRSSGNTIYF
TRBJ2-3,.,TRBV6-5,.,TGTGCCAGCAGTTACTCGGTGGGAGCCCCCGGGGCGCAGTATTTT,CASSYSVGAPGAQYF
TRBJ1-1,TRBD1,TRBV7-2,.,TGTGCCAGCAGCGAGACAGGGTCGGGGACTGAAGCTTTCTTT,CASSETGSGTEAFF
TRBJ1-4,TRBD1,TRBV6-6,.,TGTGCCAGCAGACTACAGGGGGCAACTAATGAAAAACTGTTTTTT,CASRLQGATNEKLFF
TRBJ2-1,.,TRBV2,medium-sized,TGTGCCAGCAGTGAACGCGGTCACAATGAGCAGTTCTTC,CASSERGHNEQFF
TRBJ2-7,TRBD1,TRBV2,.,TGTGCCAGCAGTGGAGGGACAGGGTCCTACGAGCAGTACTTC,CASSGGTGSYEQYF
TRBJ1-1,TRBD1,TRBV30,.,TGTGCCTGGAGGCGCCAGGGGGCGACTGAAGCTTTCTTT,CAWRRQGATEAFF
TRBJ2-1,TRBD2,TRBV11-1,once,TGTGCCAGCAGTTGGACTAGCGGGGAGAGGAATGAGCAGTTCTTC,CASSWTSGERNEQFF
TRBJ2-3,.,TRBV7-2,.,TGTGCCAGCAGCTTAGGTCTCACAGATACGCAGTATTTT,CASSLGLTDTQYF
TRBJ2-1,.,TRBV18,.,TGTGCCAGCTGTGCCAGCGTAAGTGAGCAGTTCTTC,CASCASVSEQFF
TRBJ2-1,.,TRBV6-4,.,TGTGCCAGCAGTGACTCAGGGGATTACAATGAGCAGTTCTTC,CASSDSGDYNEQFF
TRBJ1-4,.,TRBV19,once,TGTGCCAGTAGTATACGGTCTAGCCGGGGAGGGGGTGAAAAACTGTTTTTT,CASSIRSSRGGGEKLFF
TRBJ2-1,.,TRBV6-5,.,TGTGCCAGCAGTCTTTCTACTAGCTCCTACAATGAGCAGTTCTTC,CASSLSTSSYNEQFF
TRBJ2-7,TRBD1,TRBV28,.,TGTGCCAGCAGGTCAGGGGGTTCCTACGAGCAGTACTTC,CASRSGGSYEQYF
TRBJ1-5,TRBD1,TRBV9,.,TGTGCCAGCAGCCGACAGGGGAATCAGCCCCAGCATTTT,CASSRQGNQPQHF
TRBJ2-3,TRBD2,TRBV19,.,TGTGCCAGTAGTATTTCGCGGGGGAGGACAGATACGCAGTATTTT,CASSISRGRTDTQYF
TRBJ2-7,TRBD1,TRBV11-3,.,TGTGCCAGCAGCTTGGGTACGGACAGGGGGGCGACCTACGAGCAGTACTTC,CASSLGTDRGATYEQYF
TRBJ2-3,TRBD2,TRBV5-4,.,TGTGCCAGCAGCCAGCGCCCAGCGGGGGGCGCAGATACGCAGTATTTT,CASSQRPAGGADTQYF
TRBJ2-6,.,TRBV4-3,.,TGCGCCAGCAGCCAATTGGGGGGGGGCTCAGGGGCCAACGTCCTGACTTTC,CASSQLGGGSGANVLTF
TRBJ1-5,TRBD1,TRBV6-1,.,TGTGCCAGCAGTGAAACAGGGGTGGGCAATCAGCCCCAGCATTTT,CASSETGVGNQPQHF
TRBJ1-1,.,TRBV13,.,TGTGCCAGCTCGGCAGGGGACATGAGAAGGAACACTGAAGCTTTCTTT,CASSAGDMRRNTEAFF
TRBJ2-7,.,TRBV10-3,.,TGTGCCATCAGTGTCGCAGGGCAGGGGATGGGCGAGCAGTACTTC,CAISVAGQGMGEQYF
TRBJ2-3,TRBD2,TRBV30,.,TGTGCCTGGAGTGCGCTAGCGGATTACCGTTATAGCACAGATACGCAGTATTTT,CAWSALADYRYSTDTQYF
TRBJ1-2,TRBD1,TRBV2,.,TGTGCCAGCAGTTTGACAGGGAACTATGGCTACACCTTC,CASSLTGNYGYTF
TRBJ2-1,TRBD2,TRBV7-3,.,TGTGCCAGCAGCAGCGGACTAGGTGCTTACAATGAGCAGTTCTTC,CASSSGLGAYNEQFF
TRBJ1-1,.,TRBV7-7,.,TGTGCCAGCAGCTTAACCCGGGACACTGAAGCTTTCTTT,CASSLTRDTEAFF
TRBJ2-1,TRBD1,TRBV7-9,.,TGTGCCAGCAGCTTAGACACCGGGACAGTGAATGAGCAGTTCTTC,CASSLDTGTVNEQFF
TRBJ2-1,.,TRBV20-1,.,TGCAGTGCTGGGCTCTACAATGAGCAGTTCTTC,CSAGLYNEQFF
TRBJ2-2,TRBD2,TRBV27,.,TGTGCCAGCCCGGGGGGAGACACCGGGGAGCTGTTTTTT,CASPGGDTGELFF
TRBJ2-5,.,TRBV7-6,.,TGTGCCAGCAGCTGGACGACAGGTCTAAGGGAGACCCAGTACTTC,CASSWTTGLRETQYF
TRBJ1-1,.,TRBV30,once,TGTGCCTGGAGTGTACAGGGAGAAACTGAAGCTTTCTTT,CAWSVQGETEAFF